The 29 T cell receptor beta chains in this list originate from one sample, sequenced in a study of Graves' ophthalmopathy and Graves' hyperthyroidism. Amplifying from RNA transcripts, the study obtained TCR beta CDR3 regions. HTBI primers were employed in first-round RT-PCR, then a second-round multiplex PCR followed. TCRdb processed the multiplex PCR reads anew with MiXCR; each CDR3 protein has one entry. The profile shows hundreds of thousands of distinct CDR3 sequences, about 20% of them singletons. The sequencing input was peripheral blood. All receptors derive from a woman between 18 and 30 years old with stable Graves' hyperthyroidism. Some clones in this sample may be carry-over from other donors' samples.

This clonotype was observed once. Since a much larger clone is just one base distant, this may be a read error. This chain links TRBV27 with TRBJ1-1, with no clear D. Germline lookup yields CDR1 MNHEY and CDR2 SMNVEV (reference sequence). The CDR3 length is 16 residues. CDR3 in amino acids: CASSPVDGRVFTEACF. The CDR3, as DNA: TGTGCCAGCAGTCCCGTGGACGGGCGGGTCTTCACTGAAGCTTGCTTT.

The rearrangement joins TRBV6-1 to TRBJ1-5; the D gene is possibly TRBD1 (6 bases). The CDR3 loop spans 14 amino acids. Germline V CDR1 and CDR2: MNHNS, SASEGT. V was pared by 1 base and J by 6 bases, with 10 bases between. The CDR3 sequence: CASSEGGGRQPQHF. The CDR3 nucleotides read TGTGCCAGCAGTGAAGGGGGGGGGCGTCAGCCCCAGCATTTT.

The table lists this clonotype with a few counts. The chain employs TRBV20-1 and TRBJ1-5; the D is unclear. V was cut by 0 bases and J by 5 bases, with 5 bases left in between. There are 12 residues in the CDR3. Germline loops: CDR1 DFQATT, CDR2 SNEGSKA (reference sequence). Here the CDR3 reads CSARDSDQPQHF. In nucleotides, the CDR3 is TGCAGTGCTAGAGATTCCGATCAGCCCCAGCATTTT.

This clonotype has ten or more counts. The chain has TRBV20-1 and TRBJ2-7; D gene uncertain. CDR1 DFQATT and CDR2 SNEGSKA come from the germline V gene (reference sequence). Trimming shortened V by 0 bases and J by 3 bases, and 9 bases separated the two germline ends. The CDR3 is 13 amino acids. CDR3 coding DNA: TGCAGTGCTAGAGATGGGGTGGACTACGAGCAGTACTTC. Protein product: CSARDGVDYEQYF.

This clonotype has more than one count but fewer than ten. The rearrangement uses TRBV7-2 and TRBJ1-6; D possibly corresponds to TRBD1 (5 bases). This CDR3 has 14 residues. The germline V gene has CDR1 SGHTA and CDR2 FQGNSA. Trimming removed 5 bases at V and 10 bases at J, with 15 bases between. CDR3 sequence: CASSLELPGSPLHF. The DNA for the CDR3 is TGTGCCAGCAGCCTCGAGCTCCCAGGGTCACCCCTCCACTTT.

This clonotype showed up many times. The rearrangement links TRBV30 to TRBJ1-5; 8 bases line up with TRBD1. Unmatched junction bases numbered 13, after V lost 5 bases and J lost 7 bases. This CDR3 contains 15 residues. Germline CDR1 reads GTSNPN; CDR2 reads SVGIG (reference sequence). The CDR3, as DNA: TGTGCCTGGGACCCCGGACAGGGAGGAAAACAGCCCCAGCATTTT. This encodes CAWDPGQGGKQPQHF. Based on the CDR3 plus reference TRBV30 and TRBJ1-5, the full variable domain is SQTIHQWPATLVQPVGSPLSLECTVEGTSNPNLYWYRQAAGRGLQLLFYSVGIGQISSEVPQNLSASRPQDRQFILSSKKLLLSDSGFYLCAWDPGQGGKQPQHFGDGTRLSIL.

The J gene is TRBJ2-5, the V gene TRBV10-1; D possibly corresponds to TRBD2 (6 bases). The germline CDR1 and CDR2 sequences are WNHNN and SYGVQD (reference sequence). This CDR3 contains 14 residues. Trimming cost V 2 bases and J 4 bases, with 11 bases left between them. CDR3: CASSEEWRGETQYF. CDR3 DNA: TGCGCCAGCAGTGAGGAGTGGAGGGGAGAGACCCAGTACTTC.

The V and J genes are TRBV7-9 and TRBJ1-1; TRBD1 is a possible D gene (5 bases). CDR1 SEHNR and CDR2 FQNEAQ come from the germline V gene (reference sequence). CDR3 length: 15 amino acids. Trimming took 5 bases from V and 1 from J, leaving 14 bases between them. The CDR3: CASSPGIRGNTEAFF. Here the CDR3 DNA reads TGTGCCAGCAGCCCAGGGATACGAGGGAACACTGAAGCTTTCTTT.

This chain uses TRBV28 with TRBJ2-7; D remains ambiguous. V was cut by 3 bases and J by 5 bases, with 11 bases left in between. Germline loops: CDR1 MDHEN, CDR2 SYDVKM. The CDR3 spans 13 residues. CDR3: CASSLVSWDEQYF. DNA of the CDR3: TGTGCCAGCAGTTTGGTCAGTTGGGACGAGCAGTACTTC. The whole variable domain, filled in from reference TRBV28 and TRBJ2-7, reads DVKVTQSSRYLVKRTGEKVFLECVQDMDHENMFWYRQDPGLGLRLIYFSYDVKMKEKGDIPEGYSVSREKKERFSLILESASTNQTSMYLCASSLVSWDEQYFGPGTRLTVT.

This clonotype was observed a few times. V and J are TRBV9 and TRBJ2-7; TRBD1 might be the D (5 bases). The CDR3 loop spans 14 amino acids. From germline, CDR1 is SGDLS and CDR2 YYNGEE. Trimming pared 4 bases from V and 4 bases from J, leaving 15 bases between. CDR3 sequence (DNA): TGTGCCAGCAGCAACCAGGGCGCCGGGTACGAGCAGTACTTC. Translation gives CASSNQGAGYEQYF.

At least ten counts were recorded for this clonotype. This chain joins TRBV13 and TRBJ2-2; TRBD2 matches 7 bases. Trimming cost V 5 bases and J 2 bases; bases outside gene matches: 8. The CDR3 runs to 16 residues. The germline V gene encodes CDR1 PRHDT and CDR2 FYEKMQ (reference sequence). The CDR3 sequence is CASSTTLATNTGELFF. CDR3 DNA sequence: TGTGCCAGCAGCACCACACTAGCGACAAACACCGGGGAGCTGTTTTTT.

This clonotype came up many times. The CDR3 DNA reads as TGTGCCAGCAGTCCTATAGATAGCAATCAGCCCCAGCATTTT. It is translated as CASSPIDSNQPQHF. V and J are TRBV12-3 or TRBV12-4 and TRBJ1-5; D not certain. The CDR3 extends over 14 amino acids. The V and J ends lost 5 bases and 0 bases respectively, with 8 bases between them.

Many counts were recorded for this clonotype. The chain combines TRBV7-2 with TRBJ2-7, with no clear D. Per the germline V gene, CDR1 is SGHTA and CDR2 is FQGNSA. V lost 0 bases, J lost 0 bases, and 9 bases lay in between. The CDR3 runs 15 residues. CDR3 sequence (DNA): TGTGCCAGCAGCTTAGCTGTCGGGCCCTCCTACGAGCAGTACTTC. Protein product: CASSLAVGPSYEQYF. Drawing the rest from reference TRBV7-2 and TRBJ2-7, the complete variable domain is GAGVSQSPSNKVTEKGKDVELRCDPISGHTALYWYRQSLGQGLEFLIYFQGNSAPDKSGLPSDRFSAERTGGSVSTLTIQRTQQEDSAVYLCASSLAVGPSYEQYFGPGTRLTVT.

To note about this clonotype: This likely comes from a read error, as the CDR3 has no conserved phenylalanine or tryptophan at its end. The genes are TRBV20-1 and TRBJ1-1; D is possibly TRBD1 (5 bases). Trimming shortened V by 6 bases and J by 5 bases, and 16 bases separated the two germline ends. The CDR3 extends over 13 amino acids. Germline values: CDR1 DFQATT, CDR2 SNEGSKA (reference sequence). Written as DNA, the CDR3 is TGCAGTGCGATACAGGCAGCAGGGACTGAAGCTTTCTTG. It codes for CSAIQAAGTEAFL.

The CDR3 DNA reads TGTGCCAGCAGTGAGACTCACGCCGTCCCCTACGAGCAGTACTTC. Amino acid sequence: CASSETHAVPYEQYF. The chain links TRBV25-1 to TRBJ2-7; no reliable D call. The V end was cut by 3 bases, the J end by 2 bases, with 14 bases between. Per the germline V gene, CDR1 is MGHDK and CDR2 is SYGVNS. The CDR3 runs 15 residues.

This clonotype was seen many times. The chain employs TRBV2 and TRBJ1-5; possibly TRBD1 for D (5 bases). Trimming left V 4 bases short and J 9 bases short, with 10 bases between. Germline-derived CDR1 and CDR2 are SNHLY and FYNNEI. The CDR3 totals 12 residues. The CDR3 DNA reads TGTGCCAGCAGTGTTTCCCAGGGGCCCCAGCATTTT. It is translated as CASSVSQGPQHF.

This clonotype was counted a single time. The chain is built from TRBV20-1 and TRBJ2-5; no firm D call. Germline-derived CDR1 and CDR2 are DFQATT and SNEGSKA (reference sequence). Trimming stripped 5 bases from V and 1 base from J, with 5 bases between. This CDR3 has 11 residues. Here the CDR3 reads CSASLQETQYF. As DNA, the CDR3 is TGCAGTGCTTCGCTCCAAGAGACCCAGTACTTC.

This clonotype was counted ten times or more. The chain uses TRBV6-5 and TRBJ1-1; the D is unclear. The CDR3 is 15 amino acids. V was clipped by 0 bases and J by 1 base, with 9 bases between them. The germline CDR1 and CDR2 sequences are MNHEY and SVGAGI. The CDR3, as DNA: TGTGCCAGCAGTTACTCGAGAACCAGGAACACTGAAGCTTTCTTT. Its protein product is CASSYSRTRNTEAFF.

This clonotype was detected ten times or more. The rearrangement uses TRBV12-5 and TRBJ1-1, with 9 bases fitting TRBD1. Germline CDR1 LGHNT, CDR2 FRNRAP. This CDR3 has 17 residues. The V segment lost 7 bases and the J segment 0 bases; nucleotides outside the gene matches: 12. CDR3 nucleotide sequence: TGTGCTAGTGCCGCCGGCGTTTGGGACAGGGTGAACACTGAAGCTTTCTTT. Translated: CASAAGVWDRVNTEAFF.

At least ten counts were recorded for this clonotype. V gene TRBV29-1 combines with J gene TRBJ1-1; D ambiguous. The CDR3 contains 11 residues. V lost 3 bases and J lost 2, with 4 bases in between. Per the germline V gene, CDR1 is SQVTM and CDR2 is ANQGSEA. The CDR3 sequence: CSVDGNTEAFF. CDR3 coding DNA: TGCAGCGTTGACGGTAACACTGAAGCTTTCTTT.

This chain links TRBV10-3 with TRBJ1-2; 8 positions agree with TRBD1. J gave up 2 bases and V 5 bases, and 4 bases lay outside the gene matches. Germline CDR1 reads ENHRY; CDR2 reads SYGVKD. There are 14 residues in the CDR3. CDR3 sequence (DNA): TGTGCCATCAGTCCGGGACAGGCGAACTATGGCTACACCTTC. It encodes CAISPGQANYGYTF.

At least ten counts were recorded for this clonotype. This may come from a read error, since a much larger clone is one base off. J is TRBJ2-7 and V is TRBV27, with TRBD1 identical over 9 bases. The CDR3 covers 13 residues. The ends lost 8 bases at V and 2 bases at J; junction bases unmatched: 4. Germline CDR1 and CDR2: MNHEY and SMNVEV (reference sequence). Here the CDR3 reads CASGRDRAYEQYF. CDR3 DNA: TGTGCCAGCGGCCGGGACAGGGCCTACGAGCAGTACTTC.

The chain uses TRBV10-3 and TRBJ2-5; D gene unclear. Germline CDR1 is ENHRY and CDR2 is SYGVKD. Trimming removed 4 bases from V and 1 base from J, with 10 bases in between. The CDR3 is 14 residues long. CDR3 sequence: CAISAAGSQETQYF. CDR3 coding DNA: TGTGCCATCAGTGCGGCTGGTAGCCAAGAGACCCAGTACTTC.

In its sample, this clonotype was seen many times. V and J are TRBV20-1 and TRBJ2-7, with 8 bases aligning to TRBD2. Unmatched junction bases numbered 18, after V lost 2 bases and J lost 0 bases. The CDR3 is 19 amino acids. The germline CDR1 and CDR2 sequences are DFQATT and SNEGSKA (reference sequence). The CDR3 nucleotides are TGCAGTGCTAGACAGGCGCGGGGGCGGGGGGCCATACTCTCCTACGAGCAGTACTTC. It encodes CSARQARGRGAILSYEQYF.

The J gene is TRBJ2-7, the V gene TRBV20-1; D is unclear. The V and J ends lost 6 bases and 5 bases respectively, with 20 bases between them. The germline V gene encodes CDR1 DFQATT and CDR2 SNEGSKA (reference sequence). The CDR3 contains 14 residues. The CDR3 region is CSARRASGTHEQYF. CDR3 sequence (DNA): TGCAGTGCCAGACGGGCCTCCGGAACCCACGAGCAGTACTTC.

This clonotype was recorded many times. The rearrangement links TRBV5-1 to TRBJ2-7, with a possible D match to TRBD2 (6 bases). CDR1 is SGHRS and CDR2 is YFSETQ in the germline V gene. This CDR3 contains 14 residues. The germline V and J ends were trimmed by 4 bases and 3 bases, with 14 bases remaining between them. In DNA form, the CDR3 reads TGCGCCAGCAGCGCCACTAGCAGATTCTACGAGCAGTACTTC. It encodes CASSATSRFYEQYF. Supplemented by reference TRBV5-1 and TRBJ2-7, the full variable domain reads KAGVTQTPRYLIKTRGQQVTLSCSPISGHRSVSWYQQTPGQGLQFLFEYFSETQRNKGNFPGRFSGRQFSNSRSEMNVSTLELGDSALYLCASSATSRFYEQYFGPGTRLTVT.

The rearrangement joins TRBV19 to TRBJ1-5, with a possible D match to TRBD1 (5 bases). Trimming shortened V by 5 bases and J by 3 bases, and 14 bases separated the two germline ends. This CDR3 region has 15 residues. Germline CDR1 and CDR2: LNHDA and SQIVND (reference sequence). The CDR3 reads CASSLRDGYNQPQHF. Here the CDR3 DNA reads TGTGCCAGTAGTTTACGGGACGGTTACAATCAGCCCCAGCATTTT.

This clonotype has ten or more counts. The J gene is TRBJ1-1, the V gene TRBV12-5, with D possibly being TRBD1 (6 bases). The V and J ends lost 6 bases and 4 bases respectively, with 12 bases between them. CDR3 size: 13 residues. CDR1 is LGHNT, CDR2 FRNRAP, per germline. The CDR3 DNA is TGTGCTAGTGGACCGGGGGGCATCACTGAAGCTTTCTTT. It codes for CASGPGGITEAFF.

The chain has TRBV10-2 and TRBJ2-5, with D unclear. The CDR3 runs 14 residues. The ends were cut back, 0 bases at V and 5 bases at J, with 10 bases in the middle. Per germline, CDR1 WSHSY and CDR2 SAAADI. CDR3 protein: CASSESRSRETQYF. Here the CDR3 DNA reads TGCGCCAGCAGTGAGTCTCGGTCCCGGGAGACCCAGTACTTC.